What follows is one TCR beta chain and its context. With 5 bases removed from V and 4 bases from J, the gap between germline ends came to 8 bases. Germline V lookup: CDR1 MNHEY, CDR2 SVGAGI. There are 12 residues in the CDR3. RNA transcripts provided the source from which TCR beta CDR3 regions were amplified. The HTBI primer set drove a first-round RT-PCR of the TCR CDR3. TCRdb reanalysed the multiplex PCR reads using MiXCR and keeps one entry per CDR3 protein. The data show 750,000 to 900,000 distinct CDR3 sequences, more than 30% seen once. The sample comes from a study of T cells in Graves' hyperthyroidism and ophthalmopathy. Diagnosis rested on symptoms, serum thyroxine and TRAb, thyroid ultrasound, and orbital computed tomography. This sample holds PBMCs from about 10 ml fresh peripheral blood.

The rearrangement links TRBV6-5 to TRBJ1-2; TRBD1 is a possible D gene (5 bases). Sequences were obtained from blood. This receptor was obtained from a man younger than 35 with Graves' hyperthyroidism. This CDR3 is CASSVGLYGYTF. The CDR3 DNA is TGTGCCAGCAGTGTGGGACTCTATGGCTACACCTTC.